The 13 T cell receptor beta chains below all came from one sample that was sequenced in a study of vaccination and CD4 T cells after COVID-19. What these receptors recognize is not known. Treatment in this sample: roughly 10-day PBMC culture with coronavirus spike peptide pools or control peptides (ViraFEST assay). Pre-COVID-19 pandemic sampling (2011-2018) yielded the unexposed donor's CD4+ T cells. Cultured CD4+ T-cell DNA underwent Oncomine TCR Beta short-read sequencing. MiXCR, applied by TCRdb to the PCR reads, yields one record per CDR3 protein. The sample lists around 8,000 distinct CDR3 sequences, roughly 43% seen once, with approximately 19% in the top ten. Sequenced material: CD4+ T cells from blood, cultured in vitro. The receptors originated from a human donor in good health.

As DNA, the CDR3 is TGTGCCTGGAGGGGACACCTACGAAATGAGCAGTTCTTC. This codes for CAWRGHLRNEQFF. This chain joins TRBV30 and TRBJ2-1; D is possibly TRBD1 (6 bases). Germline CDR1 and CDR2: GTSNPN and SVGIG (reference sequence). V lost 3 bases, J lost 7 bases, and 13 bases lay in between. The CDR3 loop spans 13 amino acids. Full variable domain (missing parts from reference TRBV30 and TRBJ2-1): SQTIHQWPATLVQPVGSPLSLECTVEGTSNPNLYWYRQAAGRGLQLLFYSVGIGQISSEVPQNLSASRPQDRQFILSSKKLLLSDSGFYLCAWRGHLRNEQFFGPGTRLTVL.

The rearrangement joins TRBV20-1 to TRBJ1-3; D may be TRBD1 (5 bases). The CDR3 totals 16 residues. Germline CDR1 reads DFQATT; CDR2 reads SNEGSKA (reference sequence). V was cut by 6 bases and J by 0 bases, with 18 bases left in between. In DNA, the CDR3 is TGCAGTGCCCTAGGTGAGACAGCGAGCTCTGGAAACACCATATATTTT. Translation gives CSALGETASSGNTIYF.

The CDR3 loop is CAISESSGAYNQPQHF. The CDR3 bases are TGTGCCATCAGTGAGTCCTCGGGGGCTTACAATCAGCCCCAGCATTTT. The genes are TRBV10-3 and TRBJ1-5; D may be TRBD1 (6 bases). Trimming removed 0 bases at V and 3 bases at J, with 12 bases between. Per the germline V gene, CDR1 is ENHRY and CDR2 is SYGVKD. This CDR3 spans 16 amino acids.

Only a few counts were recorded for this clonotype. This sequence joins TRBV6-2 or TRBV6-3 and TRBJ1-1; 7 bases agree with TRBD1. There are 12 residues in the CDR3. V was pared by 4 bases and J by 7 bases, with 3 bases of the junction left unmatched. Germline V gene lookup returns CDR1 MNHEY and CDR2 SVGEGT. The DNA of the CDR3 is TGTGCCAGCAGTTTCAGGGGGATTGAAGCTTTCTTT. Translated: CASSFRGIEAFF.

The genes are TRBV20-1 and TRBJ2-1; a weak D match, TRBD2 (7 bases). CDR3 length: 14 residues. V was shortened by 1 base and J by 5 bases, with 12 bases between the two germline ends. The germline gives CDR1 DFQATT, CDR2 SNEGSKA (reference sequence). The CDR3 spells CSARVRGGHNEQFF. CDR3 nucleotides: TGCAGTGCTAGAGTGAGGGGGGGTCACAATGAGCAGTTCTTC.

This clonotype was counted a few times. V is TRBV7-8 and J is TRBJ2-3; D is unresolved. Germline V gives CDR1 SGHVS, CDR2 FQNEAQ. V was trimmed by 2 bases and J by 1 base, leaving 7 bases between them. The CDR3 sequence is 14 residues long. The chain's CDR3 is CASSLWQGTDTQYF. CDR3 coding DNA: TGTGCCAGCAGCTTATGGCAGGGCACAGATACGCAGTATTTT.

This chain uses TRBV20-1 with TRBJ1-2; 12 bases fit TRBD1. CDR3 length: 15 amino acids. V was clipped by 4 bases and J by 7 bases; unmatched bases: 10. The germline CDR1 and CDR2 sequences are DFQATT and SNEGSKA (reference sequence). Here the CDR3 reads CSATGTGGPLRGYTF. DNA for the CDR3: TGCAGTGCTACCGGGACAGGGGGCCCTCTACGTGGCTACACCTTC.

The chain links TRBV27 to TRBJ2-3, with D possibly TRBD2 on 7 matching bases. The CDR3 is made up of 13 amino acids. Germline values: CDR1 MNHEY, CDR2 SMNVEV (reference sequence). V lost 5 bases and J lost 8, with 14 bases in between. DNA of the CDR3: TGTGCCAGCAGTGGGGGGGGGCCCGGTACGCAGTATTTT. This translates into CASSGGGPGTQYF.

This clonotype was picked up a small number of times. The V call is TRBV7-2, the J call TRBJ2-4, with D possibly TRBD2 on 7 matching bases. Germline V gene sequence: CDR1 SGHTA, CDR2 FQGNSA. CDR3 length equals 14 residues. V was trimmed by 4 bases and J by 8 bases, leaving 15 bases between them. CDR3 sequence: CASSSGGWVDIQYF. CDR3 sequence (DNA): TGTGCCAGCAGCTCGGGGGGCTGGGTAGACATTCAGTACTTC.

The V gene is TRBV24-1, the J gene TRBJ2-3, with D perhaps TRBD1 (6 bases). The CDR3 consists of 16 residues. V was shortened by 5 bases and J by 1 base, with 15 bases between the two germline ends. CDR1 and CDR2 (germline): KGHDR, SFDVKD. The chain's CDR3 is CATSARTVYGTDTQYF. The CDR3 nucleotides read TGTGCCACCAGTGCAAGGACAGTTTATGGCACAGATACGCAGTATTTT.

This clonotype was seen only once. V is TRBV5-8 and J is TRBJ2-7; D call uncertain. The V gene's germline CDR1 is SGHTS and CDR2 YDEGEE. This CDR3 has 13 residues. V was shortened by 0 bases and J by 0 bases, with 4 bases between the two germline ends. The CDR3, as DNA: TGTGCCAGCAGCTTGGCCGTCTCCTACGAGCAGTACTTC. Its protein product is CASSLAVSYEQYF.

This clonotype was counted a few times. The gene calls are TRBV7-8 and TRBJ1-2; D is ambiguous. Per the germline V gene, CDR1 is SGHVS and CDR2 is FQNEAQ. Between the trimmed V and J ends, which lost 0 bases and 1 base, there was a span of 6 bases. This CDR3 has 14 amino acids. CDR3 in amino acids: CASSLAENNYGYTF. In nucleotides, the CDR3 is TGTGCCAGCAGCTTAGCGGAAAATAACTATGGCTACACCTTC.

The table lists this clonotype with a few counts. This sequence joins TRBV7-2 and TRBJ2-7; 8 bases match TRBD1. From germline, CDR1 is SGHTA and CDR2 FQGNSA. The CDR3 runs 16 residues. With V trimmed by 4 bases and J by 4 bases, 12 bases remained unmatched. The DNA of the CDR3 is TGTGCCAGCAGCTGGGTGGGGGGACAGGTGCTTTACGAGCAGTACTTC. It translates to CASSWVGGQVLYEQYF.